These 29 T cell receptor beta chains originate from one sample sequenced in a study of blood T cell repertoires in COVID-19. This table comes from immunoSEQ multiplex PCR, and its TCRdb copy is limited to in-frame clones, with some not included. Of around 200,000 clones in the sample, roughly 89% were seen once. The source material was peripheral blood. The receptors were gathered from a man aged 60 to 69 who had recovered from COVID-19.

The V call is TRBV6-4, the J call TRBJ2-3, with TRBD2 identical over 7 bases. The CDR3 has 19 amino acids. V lost 4 bases to trimming and J lost 2 bases; unmatched junction nucleotides: 18. CDR1 and CDR2 (germline): MRHNA, SNTAGT. CDR3 DNA sequence: TGTGCCAGCAGTGTTTTAGGAAAATCAGCGGGAAACTCCACAGATACGCAGTATTTT. Its protein product is CASSVLGKSAGNSTDTQYF.

This clone has only one observation. V gene TRBV13 combines with J gene TRBJ2-1, with D possibly being TRBD2 (6 bases). V was cut by 5 bases and J by 6 bases, with 26 bases left in between. Germline-derived CDR1 and CDR2 are PRHDT and FYEKMQ (reference sequence). This CDR3 has 18 residues. The DNA for the CDR3 is TGTGCCAGCAGCATCAAAATTCTCGCGGGGCGGAGCGGCAATGAGCAGTTCTTC. Its protein is CASSIKILAGRSGNEQFF.

The chain employs TRBV10-3 and TRBJ1-5; TRBD1 agrees at 8 bases. Losses at the gene ends were 5 bases for V and 1 base for J; bases not matched to a gene: 4. The germline V gene has CDR1 ENHRY and CDR2 SYGVKD. This CDR3 is built from 15 residues. The DNA for the CDR3 is TGTGCCATCAGTCTACAGGGGGGAAGCAATCAGCCCCAGCATTTT. Translation gives CAISLQGGSNQPQHF.

The table lists this clone with a count of one. The chain uses TRBV5-1 and TRBJ2-4; a possible D gene is TRBD2 (6 bases). This CDR3 region has 17 residues. Per germline, CDR1 SGHRS and CDR2 YFSETQ. V was clipped by 1 base and J by 2 bases, with 16 bases between them. For the CDR3, the DNA is TGCGCCAGCAGCTTGATTTTTCGGGGGAGCTCCAAAAACATTCAGTACTTC. This gives the protein CASSLIFRGSSKNIQYF.

The rearrangement joins TRBV11-1 to TRBJ2-7; tentatively, D is TRBD1 (6 bases). Trimming took 5 bases from V and 11 from J, leaving 16 bases between them. CDR3 length equals 12 residues. CDR1 and CDR2 (germline): SGHAT, FQDESV (reference sequence). The CDR3, as DNA: TGTGCCAGCAGCCAGGACAGCCACACCGAGTACTTC. Translation: CASSQDSHTEYF.

For the CDR3, the DNA is TGTGCCAGCAGCTTGGGCCTGAGCGGACAAGAGACCCAGTACTTC. Its translation: CASSLGLSGQETQYF. The chain uses TRBV5-8 and TRBJ2-5; possibly TRBD2 for D (5 bases). V dropped 0 bases and J dropped 2 bases, with 11 bases sitting between them. Germline CDR1 is SGHTS and CDR2 is YDEGEE. This CDR3 is 15 amino acids long.

The rearrangement joins TRBV27 to TRBJ2-5; 9 nucleotides line up with TRBD2. CDR3 length: 16 residues. Losses at the gene ends were 2 bases for V and 2 bases for J; bases not matched to a gene: 6. The germline gives CDR1 MNHEY, CDR2 SMNVEV (reference sequence). CDR3 protein: CASSLIAGVGQETQYF. DNA of the CDR3: TGTGCCAGCAGTTTAATAGCGGGAGTGGGTCAAGAGACCCAGTACTTC.

This chain links TRBV18 with TRBJ1-6, with 9 nucleotides matching TRBD1. This CDR3 comprises 15 residues. Germline V gene lookup returns CDR1 KGHSH and CDR2 LQKENI. V gave up 3 bases and J gave up 10 bases; unmatched junction bases: 7. CDR3 in amino acids: CASSPPGQGLSPLHF. The CDR3 DNA follows: TGTGCCAGCTCACCCCCGGGACAGGGTTTGTCACCCCTCCACTTT.

This clone has only one observation. CDR3 in DNA: TGTGCCAGCAGCTTACAGGGGATAGGTGTGAACACTGAAGCTTTCTTT. Its translation is CASSLQGIGVNTEAFF. The rearrangement joins TRBV7-2 to TRBJ1-1; D might be TRBD1 (6 bases). V lost 2 bases to trimming and J lost 0 bases, with 13 bases between them. This CDR3 is built from 16 residues. CDR1 and CDR2 (germline): SGHTA, FQGNSA.

The rearrangement links TRBV30 to TRBJ2-2; 10 bases agree with TRBD2. The length of the CDR3 is 14 residues. Germline lookup yields CDR1 GTSNPN and CDR2 SVGIG (reference sequence). The ends lost 0 bases at V and 6 bases at J; junction bases unmatched: 1. CDR3 DNA sequence: TGTGCCTGGAGTGTACTAGCGGGACCCGGGGAGCTGTTTTTT. Its translation: CAWSVLAGPGELFF.

The V gene is TRBV9, the J gene TRBJ2-2; TRBD2 is a possible D gene (5 bases). V was shortened by 7 bases and J by 5 bases, with 18 bases between the two germline ends. Germline V gene data show CDR1 as SGDLS and CDR2 as YYNGEE. This CDR3 has 15 residues. As DNA, the CDR3 is TGTGCCAGCCGACAATGGGGAGCTGGAACCGGGGAGCTGTTTTTT. Its protein is CASRQWGAGTGELFF.

The V gene is TRBV28, the J gene TRBJ1-6; 7 bases are shared with TRBD1. Trimming cost V 4 bases and J 10 bases; bases outside gene matches: 10. The germline V gene has CDR1 MDHEN and CDR2 SYDVKM. The CDR3 consists of 15 residues. CDR3 loop: CASSYDTGEVSPLHF. The DNA for the CDR3 is TGTGCCAGCAGTTATGACACAGGGGAAGTATCACCCCTCCACTTT.

This clone was seen a few times. This chain joins TRBV6-4 and TRBJ1-1; maybe TRBD1 (5 bases). The germline V gene has CDR1 MRHNA and CDR2 SNTAGT. The V gene lost 2 bases and the J gene lost 6 bases, with 16 bases spanning the gap. The CDR3 is 15 residues long. In DNA, the CDR3 is TGTGCCAGCAGTGACACTAATGGGGGGAGCGCTGAAGCTTTCTTT. Translated, it gives CASSDTNGGSAEAFF.

This rearrangement joins TRBV29-1 to TRBJ1-2; the D gene is possibly TRBD1 (6 bases). CDR1 and CDR2 from the germline V gene are SQVTM and ANQGSEA. Trimming pared 3 bases from V and 8 bases from J, leaving 22 bases between. The CDR3 covers 15 residues. In DNA form, the CDR3 reads TGCAGCGTTGAGGTACAGGGCCCCGGAGATCGGGGCTACACCTTC. Amino acids: CSVEVQGPGDRGYTF.

This CDR3 reads CASSSWTENEKLFF. The CDR3 DNA reads TGTGCCAGCAGCTCCTGGACAGAAAATGAAAAACTGTTTTTT. The rearrangement joins TRBV11-2 to TRBJ1-4; a weak D match, TRBD1 (6 bases). The V end was cut by 4 bases, the J end by 5 bases, with 11 bases between. The CDR3 totals 14 residues. Looked up from germline, CDR1 is SGHAT and CDR2 is FQNNGV.

The chain has TRBV18 and TRBJ2-1; TRBD1 might be the D (6 bases). Germline V lookup: CDR1 KGHSH, CDR2 LQKENI. The CDR3 extends over 16 amino acids. Trimming removed 4 bases from V and 1 base from J, with 14 bases in between. The CDR3 region is CASSLLTTGSYNEQFF. CDR3 in DNA: TGTGCCAGCTCACTTCTGACAACAGGGTCCTACAATGAGCAGTTCTTC.

The chain employs TRBV2 and TRBJ1-4, with D possibly being TRBD1 (5 bases). Germline loops: CDR1 SNHLY, CDR2 FYNNEI. The CDR3 has 13 amino acids. The V end lost 6 bases, the J end lost 5 bases, and 10 bases lay between the germline ends. CDR3 nucleotides: TGTGCCAGCAGGACAGACCCGAATGAAAAACTGTTTTTT. It specifies CASRTDPNEKLFF.

V is TRBV6-5 and J is TRBJ2-1; D is perhaps TRBD1 (5 bases). The germline CDR1 and CDR2 sequences are MNHEY and SVGAGI. Trimming took 11 bases from V and 10 from J, leaving 27 bases between them. This CDR3 has 15 residues. The CDR3: CASQWGSLGSGEQFF. The CDR3, as DNA: TGTGCCTCCCAATGGGGCTCCCTAGGCTCGGGCGAGCAGTTCTTC.

V gene TRBV5-8 combines with J gene TRBJ2-7, with 7 bases that match TRBD2. The CDR3 length is 13 residues. Trimming at V came to 0 bases and at J to 4 bases, leaving 1 base not matched to a gene. The germline V gene has CDR1 SGHTS and CDR2 YDEGEE. The CDR3 spells CASSLGEGYEQYF. In DNA, the CDR3 is TGTGCCAGCAGCTTGGGGGAGGGATACGAGCAGTACTTC.

The rearrangement joins TRBV4-3 to TRBJ1-2; TRBD1 aligns across 8 bases. CDR1 is LGHNA, CDR2 YSLEER, per germline. The length of the CDR3 is 13 residues. V was pared by 3 bases and J by 7 bases, with 4 bases of the junction left unmatched. CDR3: CASSQRQGFGYTF. The DNA for the CDR3 is TGCGCCAGCAGCCAGCGACAGGGGTTTGGCTACACCTTC.

V is TRBV4-2 and J is TRBJ2-1, with 8 bases that match TRBD1. From germline, CDR1 is LGHNA and CDR2 YNFKEQ. The CDR3 totals 16 residues. V lost 0 bases and J lost 5; bases outside the gene matches: 6. The CDR3 bases are TGTGCCAGCAGCCAAGATACCCCGGACAGGGACAATGAGCAGTTCTTC. It yields the protein CASSQDTPDRDNEQFF.

This chain connects TRBV19 to TRBJ2-1, with TRBD2 matching over 8 bases. The V gene end was trimmed by 10 bases and the J gene end by 2 bases; junction bases not matched to a gene: 4. Germline values: CDR1 LNHDA, CDR2 SQIVND (reference sequence). The CDR3 runs 13 residues. This chain's CDR3 is CATGTRPYNEQFF. For the CDR3, the DNA is TGTGCCACCGGGACTAGGCCCTACAATGAGCAGTTCTTC.

The CDR3 nucleotides read TGTGCCACCAGTGATGGGACAGGGAATGAAAAACTGTTTTTT. It is translated as CATSDGTGNEKLFF. The chain is built from TRBV24-1 and TRBJ1-4, with 9 bases aligning to TRBD1. The V and J ends lost 3 bases and 5 bases, in that order; junction bases with no gene match: 0. The CDR3 contains 14 residues. Germline loops: CDR1 KGHDR, CDR2 SFDVKD.

The CDR3 loop reads CASSLGAGWDTQYF. The CDR3 region has the DNA TGTGCCAGCAGCTTAGGGGCGGGGTGGGATACGCAGTATTTT. This rearrangement joins TRBV7-3 to TRBJ2-3; a weak D match, TRBD2 (6 bases). The CDR3 sequence is 14 residues long. Trimming shortened V by 2 bases and J by 6 bases, and 12 bases separated the two germline ends. Germline V gives CDR1 SGHTA, CDR2 FQGTGA.

The V call is TRBV27, the J call TRBJ2-1; the match to TRBD2 covers 10 bases. V was clipped by 5 bases and J by 4 bases; unmatched bases: 8. The CDR3 has 16 amino acids. CDR1 is MNHEY, CDR2 SMNVEV, per germline (reference sequence). The CDR3 DNA reads TGTGCCAGCAGTGGATCTAGCGGGAGTGGGTACAATGAGCAGTTCTTC. Amino acid sequence: CASSGSSGSGYNEQFF.

V usage is TRBV27 and J usage is TRBJ2-2; tentatively, D is TRBD1 (5 bases). Trimming stripped 2 bases from V and 0 bases from J, with 22 bases between. The CDR3 covers 20 residues. Germline V gives CDR1 MNHEY, CDR2 SMNVEV (reference sequence). CDR3: CASSLNPPAGYDANTGELFF. Here the CDR3 DNA reads TGTGCCAGCAGTTTAAACCCCCCGGCAGGGTATGACGCGAACACCGGGGAGCTGTTTTTT.

The genes are TRBV3-1 (or the pseudogene TRBV3-2) and TRBJ2-7; 7 positions match TRBD1. With V trimmed by 5 bases and J by 6 bases, 10 bases remained unmatched. Germline loops: CDR1 LGHDT, CDR2 YNNKEL (reference sequence). The CDR3 is 14 amino acids. The CDR3 is CASSTNRGLSEQYF. The DNA for the CDR3 is TGTGCCAGCAGCACTAACAGGGGCTTGAGCGAGCAGTACTTC.

The chain recombines TRBV5-5 with TRBJ1-4; the match to TRBD1 covers 10 bases. This CDR3 is built from 15 residues. Germline V gene data show CDR1 as SGHKS and CDR2 as YYEKEE (reference sequence). V was clipped by 1 base and J by 7 bases; unmatched bases: 4. CDR3 nucleotide sequence: TGTGCCAGCAGCTTGTGGGACAGGGGAGGTGAAAAACTGTTTTTT. Amino acids: CASSLWDRGGEKLFF.

The rearrangement uses TRBV14 and TRBJ1-1; D possibly corresponds to TRBD1 (5 bases). Trimming pared 6 bases from V and 2 bases from J, leaving 10 bases between. Germline V lookup: CDR1 SGHDN, CDR2 FVKESK. This CDR3 has 13 residues. The CDR3 DNA reads as TGTGCCAGCAGTCGACAGCCCAACACTGAAGCTTTCTTT. It encodes CASSRQPNTEAFF.